This TCR beta chain was retrieved from a study of CD8 T cells in Susac syndrome. The overall study: Treatment at blood withdrawal was none, corticosteroids, or intravenous immunoglobulin alone in Susac syndrome patients.

The authors reverse transcribed roughly 0.5 to 1 ug RNA with random hexamers. TCRdb reprocessed the immunoSEQ multiplex PCR reads via MiXCR and lists one record per CDR3 protein. The sample includes a few hundred thousand distinct CDR3 sequences, less than 95% of them seen just once. Trimming took off 7 bases at V and 0 bases at J, with 12 bases between the two ends. Germline assignment: CDR1 MNHEY and CDR2 SVGEGT. This CDR3 has 15 amino acids. The sample consisted of CD4+ T cells from PBMCs. This rearrangement joins TRBV6-2 or TRBV6-3 to TRBJ2-2; perhaps TRBD1 as D (5 bases). The receptor was isolated from a human donor with Susac syndrome. CDR3 sequence (DNA): TGTGCCAGCAAATTGGGGCCCCCGAACACCGGGGAGCTGTTTTTT. Translating gives CASKLGPPNTGELFF.